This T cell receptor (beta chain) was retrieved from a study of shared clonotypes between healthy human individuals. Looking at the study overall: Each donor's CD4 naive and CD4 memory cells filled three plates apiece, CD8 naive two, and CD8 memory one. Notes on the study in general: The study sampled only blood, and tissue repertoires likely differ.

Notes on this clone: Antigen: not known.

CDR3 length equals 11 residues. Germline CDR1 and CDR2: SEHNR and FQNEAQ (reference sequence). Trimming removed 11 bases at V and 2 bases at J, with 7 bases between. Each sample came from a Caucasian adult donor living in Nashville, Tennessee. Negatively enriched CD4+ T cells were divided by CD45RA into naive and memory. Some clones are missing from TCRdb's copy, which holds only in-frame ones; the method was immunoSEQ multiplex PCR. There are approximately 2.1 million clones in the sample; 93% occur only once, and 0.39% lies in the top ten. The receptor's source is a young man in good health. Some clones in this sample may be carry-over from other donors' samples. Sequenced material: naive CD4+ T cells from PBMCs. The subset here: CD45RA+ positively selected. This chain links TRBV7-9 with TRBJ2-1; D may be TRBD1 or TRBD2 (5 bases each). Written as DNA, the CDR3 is TGTGCCGGGGGTACCTACAATGAGCAGTTCTTC. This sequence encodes CAGGTYNEQFF.